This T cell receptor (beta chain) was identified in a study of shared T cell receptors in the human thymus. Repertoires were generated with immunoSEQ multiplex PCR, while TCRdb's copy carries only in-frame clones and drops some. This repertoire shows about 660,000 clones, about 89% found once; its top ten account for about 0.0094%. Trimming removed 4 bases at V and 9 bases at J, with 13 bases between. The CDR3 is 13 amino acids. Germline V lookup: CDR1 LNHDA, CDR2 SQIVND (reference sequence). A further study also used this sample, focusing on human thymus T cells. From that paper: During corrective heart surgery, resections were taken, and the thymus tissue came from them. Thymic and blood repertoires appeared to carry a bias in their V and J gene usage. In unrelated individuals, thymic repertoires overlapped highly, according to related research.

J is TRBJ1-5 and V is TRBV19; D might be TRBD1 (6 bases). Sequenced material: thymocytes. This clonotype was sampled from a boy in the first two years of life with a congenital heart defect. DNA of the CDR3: TGTGCCAGTAGTAGGACAGCCGCTCCGCCCCAGCATTTT. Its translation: CASSRTAAPPQHF.